This T cell receptor beta chain derives from a study of blood T cell repertoires in COVID-19. The CDR3 spans 17 residues. V lost 4 bases, J lost 0 bases, and 5 bases stayed unmatched. Per germline, CDR1 SGHDT and CDR2 YYEEEE. This clone was detected once. Sequenced by immunoSEQ multiplex PCR; TCRdb stores in-frame clones only, minus some. The sample has roughly 180,000 clones; over 70% are singletons. The TCR was taken from a woman in her thirties or forties with acute COVID-19. The rearrangement uses TRBV5-6 and TRBJ1-6; 9 nucleotides align to TRBD1. The sample was PBMCs or T cells enriched from blood (not recorded which). The CDR3 sequence is CASSQRTGDSYNSPLHF. CDR3 coding DNA: TGTGCCAGCAGCCAGCGGACAGGGGACTCCTATAATTCACCCCTCCACTTT.